The clone carrying this T cell receptor (beta chain) was seen more than once but under ten times. Its antigen remains unidentified. This sample is drawn from a study of PD-L1 blockade in urothelial cancer. At the level of the study: Male sex and bladder-origin urothelial cancer characterized about 85% of the 29 patients. The median T cell count across tumor samples was about 1,400. Anywhere from 0 to 3 prior chemotherapy regimens had been received by patients.

J gave up 8 bases and V 6 bases, and 7 bases lay outside the gene matches. The germline V gene encodes CDR1 MDHEN and CDR2 SYDVKM. This CDR3 contains 13 residues. Overall study findings and caveats: Tumor-associated clones in the blood of durable-benefit patients grew more at 3 weeks.

Generated by immunoSEQ multiplex PCR, the TCRdb table keeps only in-frame clones and is missing some. The sample shows tens of thousands of clones, roughly a third of them seen only once. The V gene is TRBV28, the J gene TRBJ2-1; the match to TRBD1 covers 7 bases. This receptor was obtained from a man aged 60 to 69 with urothelial cancer. The source material was tumor tissue, sampled before atezolizumab (anti-PD-L1) treatment. The CDR3 nucleotides are TGTGCCAGCAGGATCAGACAGGGCTATGAGCAGTTCTTC. Protein product: CASRIRQGYEQFF.